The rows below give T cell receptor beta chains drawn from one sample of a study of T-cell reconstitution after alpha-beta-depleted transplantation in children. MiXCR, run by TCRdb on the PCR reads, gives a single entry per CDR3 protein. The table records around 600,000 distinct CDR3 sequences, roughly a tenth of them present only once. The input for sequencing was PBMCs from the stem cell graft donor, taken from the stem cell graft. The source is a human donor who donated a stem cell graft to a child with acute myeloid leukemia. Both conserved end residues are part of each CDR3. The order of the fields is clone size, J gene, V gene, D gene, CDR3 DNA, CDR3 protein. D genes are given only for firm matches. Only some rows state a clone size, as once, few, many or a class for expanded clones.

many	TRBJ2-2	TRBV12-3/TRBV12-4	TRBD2	TGTGCCAGCAGTCCGGGACTAGGGCCCGGGGAGCTGTTTTTT	CASSPGLGPGELFF
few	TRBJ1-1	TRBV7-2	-	TGTGCCAGCAGCTTAGGTTGGGGGCCGAGCACTGAAGCTTTCTTT	CASSLGWGPSTEAFF
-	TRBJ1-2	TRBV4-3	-	TGCGCCAGCAGCCAAGTGCAAGGCTATGGCTACACCTTC	CASSQVQGYGYTF
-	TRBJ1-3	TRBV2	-	TGTGCCAGCAGGGACGGGGGAAACACCATATATTTT	CASRDGGNTIYF
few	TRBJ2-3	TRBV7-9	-	TGTGCCAGCAGTTCCACGGTGGGAGGAACTTTAGATACGCAGTATTTT	CASSSTVGGTLDTQYF
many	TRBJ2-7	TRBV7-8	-	TGTGCCAGCAGCCCAAAAGCTATCGCAGTATCCTACGAGCAGTACTTC	CASSPKAIAVSYEQYF
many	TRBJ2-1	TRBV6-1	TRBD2	TGTGCCAGCAGACACCTTCCCCGAACTAGCGGGAGGGCCTACAATGAGCAGTTCTTC	CASRHLPRTSGRAYNEQFF
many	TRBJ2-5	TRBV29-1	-	TGCAGCGTGAAATTAGAGACCCAGTACTTC	CSVKLETQYF
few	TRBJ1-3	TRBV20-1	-	TGCAGTGCTCGAAATCATCGCTCTGGAAACACCATATATTTT	CSARNHRSGNTIYF
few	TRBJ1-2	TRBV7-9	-	TGTGCCAGCAGCTTAGTGCGGCAGGGGATCGATGGCTACACCTTC	CASSLVRQGIDGYTF
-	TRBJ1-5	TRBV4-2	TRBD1	TGTGCCAGCGGCGGGGGACAGGGGAGTGGTCAGCCCCAGCATTTT	CASGGGQGSGQPQHF
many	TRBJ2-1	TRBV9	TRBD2	TGTGCCAGCAGCGTAGCTACGCGCGGGAGAGCGCACAATGAGCAGTTCTTC	CASSVATRGRAHNEQFF
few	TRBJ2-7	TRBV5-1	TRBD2	TGCGCCAGCAGCTCGGCGGGAGGACTAGCCTACGAGCAGTACTTC	CASSSAGGLAYEQYF
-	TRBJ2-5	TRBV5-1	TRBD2	TGCGCCAGCACCCTCACTGGACTAGCGGGAGGAGGAGGTGAGACCCAGTACTTC	CASTLTGLAGGGGETQYF
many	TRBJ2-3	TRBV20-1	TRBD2	TGCAGTGTACCGCTACTAGCGGGGCTAGATACGCAGTATTTT	CSVPLLAGLDTQYF
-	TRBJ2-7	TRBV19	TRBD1	TGTGCCACCGCGCCCCGGGACAGATCCTACGAGCAGTACTTC	CATAPRDRSYEQYF
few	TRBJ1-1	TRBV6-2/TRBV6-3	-	TGTGCCAGCAGTTACTCGATTTATGGGGCGAAGGACGACACTGAAGCTTTCTTT	CASSYSIYGAKDDTEAFF
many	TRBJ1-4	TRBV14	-	TGTGCCAGCAGCCGGAATACAGGAGGGACATTTGAAAAACTGTTTTTT	CASSRNTGGTFEKLFF
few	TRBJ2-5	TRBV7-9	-	TGTGCCAGCAGCTTGGTTAGCGCGCAAGAGACCCAGTACTTC	CASSLVSAQETQYF